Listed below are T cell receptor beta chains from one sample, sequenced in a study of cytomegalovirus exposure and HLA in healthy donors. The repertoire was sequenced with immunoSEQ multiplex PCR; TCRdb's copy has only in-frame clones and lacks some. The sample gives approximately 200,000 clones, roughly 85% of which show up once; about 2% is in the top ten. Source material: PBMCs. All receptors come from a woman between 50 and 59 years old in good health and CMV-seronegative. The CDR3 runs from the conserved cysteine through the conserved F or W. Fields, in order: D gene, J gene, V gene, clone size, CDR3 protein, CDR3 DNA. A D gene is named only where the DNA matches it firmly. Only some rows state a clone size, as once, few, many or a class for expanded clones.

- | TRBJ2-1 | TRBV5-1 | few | CASSSVATDEQFF | TGCGCCAGCAGCTCCGTAGCGACGGATGAGCAGTTCTTC
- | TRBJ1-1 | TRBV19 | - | CASSGAFSGQTNTEAFF | TGTGCCAGTAGTGGTGCGTTTTCCGGACAGACGAACACTGAAGCTTTCTTT
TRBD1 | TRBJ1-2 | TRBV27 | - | CASSLSIMGQKAYGYTF | TGTGCCAGCAGTTTATCGATAATGGGACAGAAAGCCTATGGCTACACCTTC
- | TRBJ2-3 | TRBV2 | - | CASSLVGGTDTQYF | TGTGCCAGCTCGTTAGTGGGAGGTACAGATACGCAGTATTTT
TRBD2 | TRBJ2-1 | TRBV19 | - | CASRKLAGDNEQFF | TGTGCCAGTAGGAAGTTAGCGGGGGACAATGAGCAGTTCTTC
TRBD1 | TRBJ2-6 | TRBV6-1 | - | CASSEYRGVSGANVLTF | TGTGCCAGCAGTGAGTACAGGGGTGTCTCTGGGGCCAACGTCCTGACTTTC
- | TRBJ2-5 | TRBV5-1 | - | CASSLPIGSQETQYF | TGCGCCAGCAGCCTACCAATTGGGAGTCAAGAGACCCAGTACTTC
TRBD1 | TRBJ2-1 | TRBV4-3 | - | CASSQDLGTETYNGQFF | TGCGCCAGCAGCCAAGATCTAGGGACAGAGACCTACAATGGGCAGTTCTTC
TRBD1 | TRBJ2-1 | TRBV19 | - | CASRAGTGRVNEQFF | TGTGCCAGTCGAGCCGGGACAGGGAGAGTCAATGAGCAGTTCTTC
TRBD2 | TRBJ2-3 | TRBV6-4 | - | CASSALAASTDTQYF | TGTGCCAGCAGCGCCCTAGCGGCTAGCACAGATACGCAGTATTTT
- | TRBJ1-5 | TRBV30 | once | CAWSAGPFYPQHF | TGTGCCTGGAGTGCTGGGCCCTTTTACCCCCAGCATTTT
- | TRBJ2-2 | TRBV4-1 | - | CASSQGGPDTGELFF | TGCGCCAGCAGCCAAGGCGGGCCTGACACCGGGGAGCTGTTTTTT
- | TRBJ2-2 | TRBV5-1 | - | CASSLNIAAGDTGELFF | TGCGCCAGCAGCTTGAATATCGCCGCCGGGGACACCGGGGAGCTGTTTTTT
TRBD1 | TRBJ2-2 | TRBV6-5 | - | CATHRDSFKGELFF | TGTGCCACCCACCGGGACAGTTTTAAGGGGGAGCTGTTTTTT
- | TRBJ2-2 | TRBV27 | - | CASSLMGQLTGELFF | TGTGCCAGCAGTTTGATGGGGCAGCTAACCGGGGAGCTGTTTTTT
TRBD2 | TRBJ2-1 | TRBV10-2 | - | CASKRGGSDEQFF | TGCGCCAGCAAGAGAGGCGGGAGCGATGAGCAGTTCTTC
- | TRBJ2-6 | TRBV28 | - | CASQLGPSGANVLTF | TGTGCCAGCCAGCTTGGGCCCTCTGGGGCCAACGTCCTGACTTTC
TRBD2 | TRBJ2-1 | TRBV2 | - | CASSPNPGLAANEQFF | TGTGCCAGCAGCCCCAACCCGGGACTAGCGGCCAATGAGCAGTTCTTC
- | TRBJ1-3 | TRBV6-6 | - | CASSYYGQSSGNTIYF | TGTGCCAGCAGTTACTACGGACAGTCCTCTGGAAACACCATATATTTT
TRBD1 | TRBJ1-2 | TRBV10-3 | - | CAISAGQGYYGYTF | TGTGCCATCAGTGCGGGACAGGGATACTATGGCTACACCTTC
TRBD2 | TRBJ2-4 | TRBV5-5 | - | CASSLSLSGMGLIQYF | TGTGCCAGCAGCTTGAGTCTTAGCGGGATGGGGCTCATTCAGTACTTC
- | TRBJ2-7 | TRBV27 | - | CASSVNRGGYEQYF | TGTGCCAGCAGTGTCAACAGGGGGGGCTACGAGCAGTACTTC
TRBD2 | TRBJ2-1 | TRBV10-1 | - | CATGTSGSGGEQFF | TGCGCCACCGGGACTAGCGGCTCCGGAGGTGAGCAGTTCTTC
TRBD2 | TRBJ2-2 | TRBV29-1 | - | CSVGIAGGVANTGELFF | TGCAGCGTCGGGATAGCGGGAGGCGTGGCGAACACCGGGGAGCTGTTTTTT
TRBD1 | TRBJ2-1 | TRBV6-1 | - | CASRAGTGDYNEQFF | TGTGCCAGCAGAGCCGGGACAGGTGACTACAATGAGCAGTTCTTC
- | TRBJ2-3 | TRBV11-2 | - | CASSFRHGRGIRSTDTQYF | TGTGCCAGCAGCTTCCGGCACGGACGGGGGATCAGGAGCACAGATACGCAGTATTTT
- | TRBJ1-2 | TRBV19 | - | CASSSEGSYGYTF | TGTGCCAGTAGTTCCGAGGGAAGCTATGGCTACACCTTC
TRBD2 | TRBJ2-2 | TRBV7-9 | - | CASSLWGGRKRTGELFF | TGTGCCAGCAGCTTATGGGGCGGGAGGAAGAGAACCGGGGAGCTGTTTTTT
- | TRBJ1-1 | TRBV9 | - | CASSVLRENTEAFF | TGTGCCAGCAGCGTATTACGGGAGAACACTGAAGCTTTCTTT
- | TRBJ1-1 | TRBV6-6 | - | CASSYLTDLEAFF | TGTGCCAGCAGTTACCTGACAGACCTTGAAGCTTTCTTT